This entry is about one TCR beta chain. The table lists this clonotype with many counts. The antigen it recognizes is unknown. Base qualities are not provided; no much larger clone lies one nucleotide away. TCR beta CDR3 regions were amplified from RNA transcripts. The first round of RT-PCR for the TCR CDR3 was performed with the HTBI primer set and the Qiagen OneStep RT-PCR kit. Libraries were constructed in a second round of multiplex PCR, after which size selection and purification were carried out. Sequencing of the libraries was done on an Illumina HiSeq2000 using paired-end 100 bp reads. On the study's bioinformatics: Raw data were processed with SOAPnuke, discarding reads with adapters, uncalled bases, mean Phred below 15, or no exact constant-primer or identifier match. COPE v1.2.5 was used to merge the high-quality paired reads, and each unique nucleotide sequence was defined as a clonotype. MiTCR v1.1 was used to align clonotypes to the IMGT TRBV, TRBD and TRBJ reference segments. Only V-J combinations with frequency above 0.0001, covering about 99% of repertoires, were analysed. The TCS score was defined as the ratio of F50 (clonal expansion) to E x V (chaos), calculated using BLOSUM62-based TCRdist between CDR3 peptides within each V-J. Welch's t-statistics and random forest reduced several hundred V-J features to roughly 13, which were used in a naive Bayes classifier (R e1071). TCRdb trimmed public reads at Q25 via fastp, called clones via MiXCR and kept in-frame beta chains. For every CDR3 protein sequence, its rows merge into one entry that carries the most common genes and DNA. The V and J calls here are based on TCRdb, not the publication. The sample profile shows around 700,000 distinct CDR3 sequences; around 19% of them were found once. Roughly a sixth of the sample comes from the top ten.

Hyperthyroidism patients were aged 18 to 65 years and newly diagnosed, with disease duration of less than 2 months. Patients with uncontrolled infections, other autoimmune diseases, pregnancy or lactation were excluded. Diagnoses relied on clinical symptoms, serum thyroxine and TRAb, thyroid ultrasound and orbital computed tomography. For progressor patients, blood was drawn at the first diagnosis of hyperthyroidism, before any ophthalmopathy symptoms had appeared. Ficoll-Paque density gradient centrifugation was used to isolate PBMCs from about 9 ml of fresh peripheral blood. Progressor patients were initially diagnosed with Graves' hyperthyroidism and developed ophthalmopathy during follow-up. Total RNA was extracted using Trizol reagent, and RNA quality was assessed on an Agilent 2100 Bioanalyzer. The CDR3 has 15 amino acids, counting the end cysteine and phenylalanine. Only the CDR3 portion is preserved as DNA: 45 bases, with reading frame beginning at the first base. CDR1 and CDR2 are drawn from the germline V gene (reference sequence): DFQATT, SNEGSKA. The junction carries 16 bases between V and J, which are trimmed by 4 bases and 1 base respectively.

These data belong to a study of T cells in Graves' hyperthyroidism and ophthalmopathy (dated by TCRdb to between 2017 and 2020). About the full investigation: Peripheral blood was collected at initial diagnosis, before any treatment. After blood sampling, hyperthyroidism patients were treated with methimazole at a starting dose of 30 mg daily, and ophthalmopathy patients were treated with high-dose intravenous methylprednisolone. Thyroid tissue and blood T-cell repertoires from several Graves' hyperthyroidism patients were also compared in the study. The 100 or so discovery patients were randomly split 7:3 into training and test sets. According to the paper, TCR Vbeta CDR3 sequencing was carried out on over 130 peripheral blood samples, which came from fewer than 50 ophthalmopathy, around 74 hyperthyroidism and some 17 progressor patients. An independent validation cohort of 18 to 20 hyperthyroidism patients and 17 patients who later progressed to ophthalmopathy tested prospective prediction of ophthalmopathy. To identify distinguishing TCR V-J signatures, a discovery cohort of about 95 patients was used, comprising 43 with Graves' ophthalmopathy and about 59 with stable Graves' hyperthyroidism. Overall study results and their limits: In validation, the model predicted progression to ophthalmopathy with roughly 70% sensitivity and 72% to 75% specificity, a median of 6.5 months before onset. Blood samples also contained most of the expanded thyroid clonotypes (frequency above 0.001), which suggests that blood repertoires may reflect thyroid immune responses. In cross-validation, a model built on a 13 V-J signature told ophthalmopathy apart from stable hyperthyroidism with approximately 90% sensitivity and roughly 82% specificity, and in testing the same model reached 80%/75%. No statistical method was used to set the sample size in advance, and investigators knew the group allocation.

This receptor was obtained from a woman aged 45-65 years with Graves' hyperthyroidism that later progressed to Graves' ophthalmopathy. Here the chain combines TRBV20-1 and TRBJ2-5, with the D call perhaps TRBD1 or TRBD2, each one matching 5 bases. The sample comprised blood. The encoded CDR3 is CSAIPYVGGQETQYF. The bases read TGCAGTGCTATTCCCTACGTTGGGGGCCAAGAGACCCAGTACTTC.